The T cell receptor (beta chain) under discussion was sequenced for a study of early T cells in non-severe SARS-CoV-2 infection. The study's findings and limits: Clonotype matching in VDJdb favored anti-spike CD8 responses and did not capture private and CD4 specificities.

The V gene end was trimmed by 0 bases and the J gene end by 0 bases; junction bases not matched to a gene: 9. This CDR3 contains 17 residues. Germline-derived CDR1 and CDR2 are DFQATT and SNEGSKA (reference sequence). This clonotype has just a few counts. Its antigen is unidentified. One entry per CDR3 protein, called by TCRdb with MiXCR from the 5' RACE reads. The sample gives roughly 66,000 distinct CDR3 sequences, less than 9.5% of which show up once; around 3.5% is in the top ten. Sequencing input: whole blood. The chain has TRBV20-1 and TRBJ2-5; 8 positions match TRBD2. The clonotype originates from an adult who was a healthcare worker with PCR-confirmed SARS-CoV-2 infection or an uninfected control (not recorded which). CDR3 sequence: CSARDSMVAGYQETQYF. The CDR3 region has the DNA TGCAGTGCTAGAGATTCTATGGTAGCGGGGTACCAAGAGACCCAGTACTTC.